The table lists the clone carrying this T cell receptor (beta chain) with many counts. Its antigen remains unknown. This sample was taken from a study of T cells in Graves' hyperthyroidism and ophthalmopathy. Findings of the study overall: Ophthalmopathy was identified by the model a median about 6 months ahead of onset. From stable hyperthyroidism, ophthalmopathy was separated by a 13 V-J model. In the blood, most expanded thyroid clonotypes above 0.001 appeared as well.

Patients aged 18 to 65 had newly diagnosed hyperthyroidism that had lasted under 2 months. TCR beta CDR3 sequences were amplified from RNA transcripts. Carried out on the TCR CDR3, a first-round RT-PCR used the HTBI primer set. TCRdb itself ran the multiplex PCR reads through MiXCR, one entry per CDR3 protein. Of hundreds of thousands of distinct CDR3 sequences listed, 13% are singletons. V was trimmed by 5 bases and J by 7 bases, leaving 23 bases between them. Looked up from germline, CDR1 is MDHEN and CDR2 is SYDVKM. The CDR3 runs 17 residues. This chain connects TRBV28 to TRBJ2-2; D is possibly TRBD1 (6 bases). The TCR was taken from a woman younger than 30 with Graves' hyperthyroidism. Source material: blood. CDR3 sequence (DNA): TGTGCCAGCAGTATCCCCCAGGGGCAAGACAGATACGGGGAGCTGTTTTTT. Its protein is CASSIPQGQDRYGELFF.